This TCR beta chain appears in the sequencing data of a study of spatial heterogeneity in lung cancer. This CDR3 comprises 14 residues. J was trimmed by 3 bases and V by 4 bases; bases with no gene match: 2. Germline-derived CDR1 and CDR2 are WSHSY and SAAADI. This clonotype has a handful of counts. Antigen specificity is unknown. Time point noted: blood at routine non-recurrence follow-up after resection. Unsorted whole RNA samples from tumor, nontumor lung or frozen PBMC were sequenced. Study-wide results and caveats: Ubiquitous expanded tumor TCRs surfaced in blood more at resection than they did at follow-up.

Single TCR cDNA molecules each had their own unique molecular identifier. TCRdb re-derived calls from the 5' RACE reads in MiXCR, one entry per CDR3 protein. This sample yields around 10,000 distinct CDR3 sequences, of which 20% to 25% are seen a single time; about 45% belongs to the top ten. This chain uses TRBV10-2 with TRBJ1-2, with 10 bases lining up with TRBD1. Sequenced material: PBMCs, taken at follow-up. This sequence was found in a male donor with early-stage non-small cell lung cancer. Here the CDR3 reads CASSGTGGYYGYTF. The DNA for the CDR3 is TGCGCCAGCAGTGGGACAGGGGGGTACTATGGCTACACCTTC.